A selection of T cell receptor beta chains follows, all from one sample in a study of blood T cell repertoires in COVID-19. Sequencing was performed with immunoSEQ multiplex PCR; in TCRdb, only in-frame clones are kept and a portion is missing. The profile shows about 58,000 clones, over 75% of them singletons. Sequences were obtained from peripheral blood. Every receptor here comes from a man aged 60 to 75 with COVID-19, enrolled during active disease. CDR3s include the opening cysteine and the closing phenylalanine or tryptophan. The D gene is left open where the match is weak. Clone size appears in some rows only: once, few, many, or a class for an expanded clone.

size,D,J,V,DNA,CDR3
.,TRBD1,TRBJ1-5,TRBV15,TGTGCCACCAGCAGAGCCGGGACAGCGGAGCCCCAGCATTTT,CATSRAGTAEPQHF
few,TRBD1,TRBJ1-2,TRBV30,TGTGCCTGGAAGGATCAGGGACAGAACTATGGCTACACCTTC,CAWKDQGQNYGYTF
once,.,TRBJ2-7,TRBV5-6,TGTGCCAGCAGCACCCAATTACAGGGTACCTACGAGCAGTACTTC,CASSTQLQGTYEQYF
.,.,TRBJ1-2,TRBV7-8,TGTGCCAGCAGCCTAGAGGGGTTGGAGGGCTATGGCTACACCTTC,CASSLEGLEGYGYTF
.,TRBD1,TRBJ2-1,TRBV19,TGTGCCAGTAGTAGGACAGGCGACTACAATGAGCAGTTCTTC,CASSRTGDYNEQFF
few,.,TRBJ2-7,TRBV5-4,TGTGCCAGCAGCCGGGACTGGCACGAGCAGTACTTC,CASSRDWHEQYF
.,TRBD1,TRBJ2-1,TRBV7-8,TGTGCCAGCAGCCCCCCCGGGGGACAGGAGTTCTTC,CASSPPGGQEFF
.,TRBD1,TRBJ2-1,TRBV2,TGTGCCAGCAGTGCTGGACAGGGGTTCGGTGAGCAGTTCTTC,CASSAGQGFGEQFF
once,.,TRBJ2-1,TRBV25-1,TGTGCCAGCCTCTCCTCGGGGGAGCAGTTCTTC,CASLSSGEQFF
few,TRBD1,TRBJ1-2,TRBV11-2,TGTGCCAGCAGCTCTTCAAGGGACAGTCCCCGTGGCTACACCTTC,CASSSSRDSPRGYTF
.,TRBD1,TRBJ2-7,TRBV2,TGTGCCAGCAGGACCGACAGGGGGGAGCAGTACTTC,CASRTDRGEQYF
.,.,TRBJ2-7,TRBV7-9,TGTGCCAGCAGCTCACAGGGAGTTTACTACGAGCAGTACTTC,CASSSQGVYYEQYF
.,TRBD1,TRBJ1-3,TRBV5-1,TGCGCCAGCAGCTCCGGGACAGGGGGCGAAAACACCATATATTTT,CASSSGTGGENTIYF
.,TRBD1,TRBJ1-1,TRBV29-1,TGCAGCGTTAGACAGGGGGCTATGAACACTGAAGCTTTCTTT,CSVRQGAMNTEAFF
.,TRBD1,TRBJ2-3,TRBV2,TGTGCCAGCAGTGTGATCCAGGGGGCGGGTTTGGCCGGTACGCAGTATTTT,CASSVIQGAGLAGTQYF
few,TRBD1,TRBJ2-1,TRBV4-1,TGCGCCAGCAGCCAAGATCAGGGACAGTCTAACAATGAGCAGTTCTTC,CASSQDQGQSNNEQFF
.,.,TRBJ2-1,TRBV7-7,TGTGCTAGCAGTCAGGGAAGTTCCTACAATGAGCAGTTCTTC,CASSQGSSYNEQFF
.,TRBD1,TRBJ1-6,TRBV19,TGTGCCAGTAGTATAAGTCGGGACAGGGGGCTTTATTCACCCCTCCACTTT,CASSISRDRGLYSPLHF